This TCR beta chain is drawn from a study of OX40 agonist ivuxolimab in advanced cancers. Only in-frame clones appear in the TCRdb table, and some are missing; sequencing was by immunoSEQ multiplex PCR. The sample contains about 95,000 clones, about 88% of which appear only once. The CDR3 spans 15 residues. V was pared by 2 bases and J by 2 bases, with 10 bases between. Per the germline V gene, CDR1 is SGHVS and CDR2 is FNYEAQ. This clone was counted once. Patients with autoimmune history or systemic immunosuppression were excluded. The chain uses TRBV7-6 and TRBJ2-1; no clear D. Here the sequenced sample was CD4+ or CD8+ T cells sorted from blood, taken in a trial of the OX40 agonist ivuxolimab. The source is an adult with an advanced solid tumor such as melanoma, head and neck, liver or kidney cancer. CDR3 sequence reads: CASSLRGTAYNEQFF. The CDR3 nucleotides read TGTGCCAGCAGCTTACGCGGCACTGCCTACAATGAGCAGTTCTTC.